The 19 T cell receptor beta chains given below trace back to one sample, sequenced in a study of cytomegalovirus exposure and HLA in healthy donors. Sequencing was performed with immunoSEQ multiplex PCR; in TCRdb, only in-frame clones are kept and a portion is missing. The sample shows 100,000 to 120,000 clones, over 75% of them seen only once. Sequenced sample: PBMCs. These TCRs come from a woman under 40 in good health and CMV-seropositive.

V and J are TRBV2 and TRBJ2-1, with a possible D match to TRBD2 (6 bases). Trimming left V 5 bases short and J 3 bases short, with 11 bases between. The CDR3 consists of 14 residues. The germline V gene has CDR1 SNHLY and CDR2 FYNNEI. Here the CDR3 reads CASSSSGGYNEQFF. CDR3 sequence (DNA): TGTGCCAGCAGTTCCTCCGGGGGCTACAATGAGCAGTTCTTC.

In this sample, this clone turned up once. The J gene is TRBJ2-1, the V gene TRBV27; perhaps TRBD2 as D (5 bases). This CDR3 has 13 amino acids. Trimming stripped 1 base from V and 9 bases from J, with 10 bases between. CDR1 is MNHEY and CDR2 is SMNVEV in the germline V gene (reference sequence). The CDR3 DNA follows: TGTGCCAGCAGTTTATGGAGCGAGGGTGAGCAGTTCTTC. Amino acid sequence: CASSLWSEGEQFF.

In its sample, this clone was seen once. This chain joins TRBV7-9 and TRBJ2-4; D unclear. V was trimmed by 1 base and J by 7 bases, leaving 8 bases between them. The V gene's germline CDR1 is SEHNR and CDR2 FQNEAQ (reference sequence). The CDR3 sequence is 13 residues long. The CDR3 DNA follows: TGTGCCAGCAGCTTAGACAGTAAGAACATTCAGTACTTC. It is translated as CASSLDSKNIQYF.

This chain joins TRBV6-6 and TRBJ1-4; D is unclear. V lost 6 bases and J lost 5, with 13 bases in between. Germline V gives CDR1 MNHNY, CDR2 SVGAGI (reference sequence). CDR3 length equals 14 residues. The CDR3 region is CASSPPGHNEKLFF. In DNA form, the CDR3 reads TGTGCCAGCAGCCCCCCAGGCCACAATGAAAAACTGTTTTTT.

A few counts support this clone. The V and J genes are TRBV6-5 and TRBJ1-4, with TRBD1 as a possible D gene (5 bases). The V gene lost 2 bases and the J gene lost 9 bases, with 10 bases spanning the gap. Per the germline V gene, CDR1 is MNHEY and CDR2 is SVGAGI. The CDR3 is made up of 13 amino acids. CDR3 sequence reads: CASSYGAGQKLFF. CDR3 nucleotide sequence: TGTGCCAGCAGTTACGGAGCAGGGCAAAAACTGTTTTTT.

V usage is TRBV6-5 and J usage is TRBJ1-2; D ambiguous. The CDR3 contains 14 residues. Germline CDR1 is MNHEY and CDR2 is SVGAGI. Trimming took 0 bases from V and 9 from J, leaving 14 bases between them. Here the CDR3 reads CASSYSRRSISYTF. The CDR3 DNA follows: TGTGCCAGCAGTTACTCGAGGCGTTCGATAAGCTACACCTTC.

The chain recombines TRBV6-6 with TRBJ1-2, with D possibly matching TRBD1 (6 bases). V was trimmed by 2 bases and J by 1 base, leaving 8 bases between them. Per the germline V gene, CDR1 is MNHNY and CDR2 is SVGAGI (reference sequence). This CDR3 is 14 amino acids long. For the CDR3, the DNA is TGTGCCAGCAGTTACAAGGGGGTTAACTATGGCTACACCTTC. It codes for CASSYKGVNYGYTF.

The rearrangement uses TRBV5-4 and TRBJ2-1; 7 bases map to TRBD1. Per germline, CDR1 SGHNT and CDR2 YYREEE (reference sequence). The J segment lost 4 bases and the V segment lost 3 bases, leaving 4 bases of the junction unmatched. The length of the CDR3 is 14 residues. CDR3 loop: CASSSRDSYNEQFF. The CDR3 DNA follows: TGTGCCAGCAGCTCCCGGGACAGTTACAATGAGCAGTTCTTC.

This chain links TRBV6-5 with TRBJ2-5, with 8 bases identical to TRBD1. The CDR3 contains 15 residues. Germline loops: CDR1 MNHEY, CDR2 SVGAGI. Trimming took 6 bases from V and 0 from J; bases not matched to a gene: 6. The CDR3 spells CASSLTGAYQETQYF. CDR3 bases: TGTGCCAGCAGCCTGACAGGGGCATACCAAGAGACCCAGTACTTC.

This chain joins TRBV30 and TRBJ2-7; the match to TRBD1 covers 10 bases. This CDR3 comprises 13 residues. The germline CDR1 and CDR2 sequences are GTSNPN and SVGIG (reference sequence). V lost 5 bases and J lost 3; bases outside the gene matches: 4. CDR3 loop: CAWGTGADYEQYF. The CDR3 DNA is TGTGCCTGGGGGACAGGGGCTGACTACGAGCAGTACTTC.

J is TRBJ1-6 and V is TRBV4-1; 7 positions agree with TRBD1. Germline V gene sequence: CDR1 MGHRA, CDR2 YSYEKL. The V segment lost 0 bases and the J segment 10 bases; nucleotides outside the gene matches: 6. The CDR3 spans 15 residues. The CDR3 is CASSQDRGKNSPLHF. CDR3 DNA sequence: TGCGCCAGCAGCCAAGACAGGGGGAAAAACTCACCCCTCCACTTT.

The chain has TRBV6-6 and TRBJ1-1, with D unresolved. The CDR3 has 11 residues. Trimming pared 7 bases from V and 6 bases from J, leaving 9 bases between. Germline loops: CDR1 MNHNY, CDR2 SVGAGI (reference sequence). As DNA, the CDR3 is TGTGCCAGCATGGAGCTCGCTGAAGCTTTCTTT. Residues: CASMELAEAFF.

Here the CDR3 DNA reads TGCGCCAGCAGCTTGGACGGTCGTATGCCCCAGTACTTC. This encodes CASSLDGRMPQYF. This chain links TRBV5-1 with TRBJ2-5; D gene uncertain. The germline gives CDR1 SGHRS, CDR2 YFSETQ. The CDR3 has 13 amino acids. V lost 0 bases and J 9 bases, leaving 12 bases between the germline ends.

The genes are TRBV6-5 and TRBJ2-7; 8 nucleotides agree with TRBD1. CDR3 length: 15 residues. V lost 6 bases, J lost 0 bases, and 7 bases stayed unmatched. CDR1 and CDR2 from the germline V gene are MNHEY and SVGAGI. In nucleotides, the CDR3 is TGTGCCAGCAGGCCCGGGACAGGTAGCTCCTACGAGCAGTACTTC. It is translated as CASRPGTGSSYEQYF.

The V gene is TRBV6-1, the J gene TRBJ2-7; 10 nucleotides align to TRBD1. CDR1 MNHNS and CDR2 SASEGT come from the germline V gene. There are 15 residues in the CDR3. Losses at the gene ends were 4 bases for V and 3 bases for J; bases not matched to a gene: 6. CDR3 protein: CASSAGTGDFYEQYF. The CDR3 nucleotides are TGTGCCAGCAGTGCCGGGACAGGGGACTTCTACGAGCAGTACTTC.

J is TRBJ2-7 and V is TRBV27, with D possibly being TRBD2 (5 bases). Germline loops: CDR1 MNHEY, CDR2 SMNVEV (reference sequence). The CDR3 has 13 amino acids. Trimming took off 3 bases at V and 1 base at J, with 7 bases between the two ends. CDR3 sequence: CASSFGGSYEQYF. Here the CDR3 DNA reads TGTGCCAGCAGTTTTGGAGGATCCTACGAGCAGTACTTC.

This chain uses TRBV7-2 with TRBJ1-1; TRBD1 agrees at 8 bases. The germline CDR1 and CDR2 sequences are SGHTA and FQGNSA. This CDR3 has 15 residues. Germline trimming cut 5 bases from V and 3 bases from J; bases unmatched to any gene: 8. As DNA, the CDR3 is TGTGCCAGCAGCCCTCGGACAGGGAGTGACACTGAAGCTTTCTTT. Protein: CASSPRTGSDTEAFF.

J is TRBJ2-7 and V is TRBV4-3, with D possibly TRBD1 on 5 matching bases. V was shortened by 0 bases and J by 3 bases, with 18 bases between the two germline ends. Germline V gives CDR1 LGHNA, CDR2 YSLEER. There are 17 residues in the CDR3. CDR3 loop: CASSQDWGSVGLYEQYF. The CDR3, as DNA: TGCGCCAGCAGCCAAGATTGGGGCAGCGTCGGGCTCTACGAGCAGTACTTC.

V is TRBV4-3 and J is TRBJ1-2; 8 bases match TRBD1. Germline values: CDR1 LGHNA, CDR2 YSLEER. V lost 1 base and J lost 7; bases outside the gene matches: 8. The CDR3 spans 15 residues. This chain's CDR3 is CASSQGARGLGGYTF. CDR3 nucleotide sequence: TGCGCCAGCAGCCAAGGGGCCAGGGGGCTGGGTGGCTACACCTTC.